The 32 T cell receptor beta chains below all came from one sample that was sequenced in a study of blood T cells in healthy people across ages. Primers used in a second PCR of roughly 7 to 12 cycles were a sample-barcoded 5' primer and a J-beta primer mix. MiXCR, applied by TCRdb to the 5' RACE reads, yields one record per CDR3 protein. The table lists around 1,000,000 distinct CDR3 sequences, 20% to 25% of them singletons. The sample was also linked to a second study, of T cells of mothers and their children.

Sequencing used blood. The receptors here all came from a girl aged 2 to 10 in good health.

This clonotype was seen only a few times. The chain carries TRBV11-2 and TRBJ2-5; D ambiguous. The J call is doubtful: the DNA matches TRBJ2-7 better. The CDR3 has 12 amino acids. CDR1 and CDR2 from the germline V gene are SGHAT and FQNNGV. CDR3 DNA sequence: TGTGCCAGCAGCTTTTTCTCCTACGAGCAGTACTTC. This sequence encodes CASSFFSYEQYF.

This clonotype was seen more than once but under ten times. This chain uses TRBV6-6 with TRBJ1-1, with a tentative D call TRBD1 (6 bases). The germline CDR1 and CDR2 sequences are MNHNY and SVGAGI (reference sequence). Trimming took off 5 bases at V and 7 bases at J, with 14 bases between the two ends. CDR3 size: 13 residues. Here the CDR3 reads CASSTTGFGEAFF. CDR3 DNA: TGTGCCAGCAGTACCACAGGGTTTGGTGAAGCTTTCTTT.

The rearrangement uses TRBV12-3 or TRBV12-4 and TRBJ2-1; tentatively, D is TRBD1 (7 bases). The CDR3 has 20 amino acids. The V end was cut by 6 bases, the J end by 0 bases, with 27 bases between. CDR3 in amino acids: CASSLNRRGLLTSSYNEQFF. In DNA, the CDR3 is TGTGCCAGCAGCTTAAATCGGAGGGGGCTCCTAACTAGCTCCTACAATGAGCAGTTCTTC.

This clonotype turned up a few times. The gene calls are TRBV10-3 and TRBJ1-2; D gene unclear. The germline V gene has CDR1 ENHRY and CDR2 SYGVKD. The CDR3 runs to 11 residues. V lost 8 bases and J lost 8, with 12 bases in between. The CDR3 loop is CAILGREGYTF. In nucleotides, the CDR3 is TGTGCCATCCTCGGGAGGGAGGGCTACACCTTC.

This clonotype was seen more than once but under ten times. The V gene is TRBV7-9, the J gene TRBJ2-1, with 8 nucleotides matching TRBD2. There are 17 residues in the CDR3. The V gene's germline CDR1 is SEHNR and CDR2 FQNEAQ (reference sequence). V was pared by 6 bases and J by 6 bases, with 16 bases of the junction left unmatched. DNA of the CDR3: TGTGCCAGCAGGTCAGGGAGCGGGAGCAGGATTGGCAATGAGCAGTTCTTC. The encoded protein is CASRSGSGSRIGNEQFF. Complete variable domain (other parts from reference TRBV7-9 and TRBJ2-1): DTGVSQNPRHKITKRGQNVTFRCDPISEHNRLYWYRQTLGQGPEFLTYFQNEAQLEKSRLLSDRFSAERPKGSFSTLEIQRTEQGDSAMYLCASRSGSGSRIGNEQFFGPGTRLTVL.

This clonotype was observed a handful of times. This rearrangement joins TRBV7-2 to TRBJ1-1; 7 bases align to TRBD1. J was trimmed by 9 bases and V by 1 base; bases with no gene match: 2. The length of the CDR3 is 12 residues. Germline values: CDR1 SGHTA, CDR2 FQGNSA. As DNA, the CDR3 is TGTGCCAGCAGCTTAGAGACAGGGAAAGCTTTCTTT. Its translation: CASSLETGKAFF.

The rearrangement links TRBV6-5 to TRBJ2-7; perhaps D is TRBD1 or TRBD2 (5 bases each). The germline gives CDR1 MNHEY, CDR2 SVGAGI. This CDR3 has 15 residues. Trimming removed 4 bases at V and 3 bases at J, with 16 bases between. The CDR3 DNA is TGTGCCAGCAGTTTTCCGAGGGACGGGATCTACGAGCAGTACTTC. It encodes CASSFPRDGIYEQYF.

The V and J genes are TRBV20-1 and TRBJ2-3; 7 positions match TRBD2. The germline CDR1 and CDR2 sequences are DFQATT and SNEGSKA (reference sequence). After removal of 1 base from V and 4 bases from J, the junction contained 14 bases not matched to a gene. The CDR3 is made up of 17 amino acids. CDR3 in DNA: TGCAGTGCTAGAGCGGCGGGAGCCACCCAAGCCTCAGATACGCAGTATTTT. Protein: CSARAAGATQASDTQYF.

The chain combines TRBV5-1 with TRBJ1-3; TRBD1 might be the D (6 bases). Trimming took 1 base from V and 0 from J, leaving 14 bases between them. Germline CDR1 is SGHRS and CDR2 is YFSETQ. The CDR3 sequence is 17 residues long. CDR3: CASSLTTGTLSGNTIYF. CDR3 sequence (DNA): TGCGCCAGCAGCTTGACCACCGGGACACTCTCTGGAAACACCATATATTTT.

In its sample, this clonotype was seen a few times. A junction boundary mismatches the germline segment, possibly from a read error. The chain employs TRBV7-9 and TRBJ2-1, with 9 bases lining up with TRBD2. CDR3 length: 15 residues. Germline V lookup: CDR1 SEHNR, CDR2 FQNEAQ (reference sequence). This CDR3 reads CVSSPLAGVFHEQFF. Written as DNA, the CDR3 is TGTGTCAGCAGCCCTTTAGCGGGAGTGTTCCATGAGCAGTTCTTC.

There are a few counts of this clonotype. The chain links TRBV20-1 to TRBJ2-3, with D unresolved. Germline values: CDR1 DFQATT, CDR2 SNEGSKA (reference sequence). The length of the CDR3 is 16 residues. The ends were cut back, 0 bases at V and 1 base at J, with 14 bases in the middle. This CDR3 is CSARDLIWSGTDTQYF. The CDR3 DNA sequence: TGCAGTGCTAGAGATCTCATATGGTCCGGCACAGATACGCAGTATTTT.

In DNA, the CDR3 is TGTGCTAGTGGTGCCGGGATGGCTGAAGCTTTCTTT. This sequence encodes CASGAGMAEAFF. V usage is TRBV12-5 and J usage is TRBJ1-1; D is uncertain. V shed 5 bases and J shed 6 bases, with 10 bases lying between them. In germline, CDR1 is LGHNT, CDR2 FRNRAP. The CDR3 length is 12 residues.

The chain carries TRBV5-6 and TRBJ2-5; 14 bases are shared with TRBD2. The junction had 13 bases not matched to a gene; V was cut back by 10 bases and J by 5 bases. This CDR3 region has 16 residues. Germline V lookup: CDR1 SGHDT, CDR2 YYEEEE. The DNA for the CDR3 is TGTGCCGGTGTGTTGGCGACTAGCGGGAGGGAGGAGACCCAGTACTTC. Its translation: CAGVLATSGREETQYF. Complete variable domain (other parts from reference TRBV5-6 and TRBJ2-5): DAGVTQSPTHLIKTRGQQVTLRCSPKSGHDTVSWYQQALGQGPQFIFQYYEEEERQRGNFPDRFSGHQFPNYSSELNVNALLLGDSALYLCAGVLATSGREETQYFGPGTRLLVL.

V usage is TRBV27 and J usage is TRBJ1-6; no clear D. V was clipped by 6 bases and J by 8 bases, with 14 bases between them. Germline CDR1 and CDR2: MNHEY and SMNVEV (reference sequence). CDR3 length: 14 residues. The CDR3 bases are TGTGCCAGCAGCCCGAATAACAGAGATTCACCCCTCCACTTT. This translates into CASSPNNRDSPLHF.

This clonotype has only a few counts. The chain uses TRBV6-5 and TRBJ2-1; D remains unclear. Germline V gives CDR1 MNHEY, CDR2 SVGAGI. V lost 2 bases and J lost 2, with 4 bases in between. CDR3 length: 13 amino acids. CDR3 residues: CASSYDTYNEQFF. The DNA for the CDR3 is TGTGCCAGCAGTTACGACACCTACAATGAGCAGTTCTTC.

This chain uses TRBV6-5 with TRBJ1-4; no reliable D call. This CDR3 has 13 amino acids. The germline CDR1 and CDR2 sequences are MNHEY and SVGAGI. With 8 bases removed from V and 8 bases from J, the gap between germline ends came to 15 bases. The CDR3 nucleotides are TGTGCCAGCTTTGGGTCCGGGCAAGAAAAACTGTTTTTT. Protein sequence: CASFGSGQEKLFF.

The rearrangement links TRBV12-3 or TRBV12-4 to TRBJ2-3; 11 bases are a match to TRBD2. The V and J ends lost 5 bases and 1 base, in that order; junction bases with no gene match: 8. The CDR3 contains 17 residues. The CDR3 sequence: CASSPRTSGLGTDTQYF. For the CDR3, the DNA is TGTGCCAGCAGTCCCCGGACTAGCGGGTTAGGCACAGATACGCAGTATTTT.

This clonotype was picked up a small number of times. The V gene is TRBV12-3 or TRBV12-4, the J gene TRBJ1-4; D remains unclear. Trimming stripped 1 base from V and 8 bases from J, with 17 bases between. The CDR3 has 16 amino acids. In nucleotides, the CDR3 is TGTGCCAGCAGTTTAGGGTGTGAGGGAACGACGGAAAAACTGTTTTTT. Its protein is CASSLGCEGTTEKLFF.

The chain links TRBV9 to TRBJ1-1; D possibly corresponds to TRBD1 (5 bases). Germline values: CDR1 SGDLS, CDR2 YYNGEE. V was pared by 4 bases and J by 6 bases, with 19 bases between. This CDR3 region has 15 residues. CDR3 in amino acids: CASSRGSRESSEAFF. As DNA, the CDR3 is TGTGCCAGCAGCCGGGGGTCGCGAGAAAGTTCTGAAGCTTTCTTT.

V is TRBV20-1 and J is TRBJ1-2; 9 bases are shared with TRBD1. The length of the CDR3 is 11 residues. Per germline, CDR1 DFQATT and CDR2 SNEGSKA (reference sequence). With 5 bases clipped from V and 9 bases from J, the junction kept 4 bases outside the gene matches. This chain's CDR3 is CSAYGQGSYTF. The CDR3 DNA reads TGCAGTGCTTACGGACAGGGGAGCTACACCTTC.

The chain links TRBV20-1 to TRBJ2-3; the D is unclear. V was trimmed by 6 bases and J by 2 bases, leaving 18 bases between them. Germline V CDR1 and CDR2: DFQATT, SNEGSKA (reference sequence). The CDR3 sequence is 15 residues long. CDR3 DNA sequence: TGCAGTGCCCAGACACGCCGTGCCTACACAGATACGCAGTATTTT. Its translation: CSAQTRRAYTDTQYF.

V usage is TRBV7-2 and J usage is TRBJ1-5; 7 bases are a match to TRBD1. The CDR3 has 15 amino acids. Trimming at V came to 2 bases and at J to 4 bases, leaving 5 bases not matched to a gene. The germline CDR1 and CDR2 sequences are SGHTA and FQGNSA. CDR3 region: CASSLRGLMNQPQHF. The CDR3 coding sequence is TGTGCCAGCAGCTTAAGGGGGCTAATGAATCAGCCCCAGCATTTT.

The V and J genes are TRBV29-1 and TRBJ1-1, with D maybe TRBD1 (5 bases). The CDR3 has 13 amino acids. Germline values: CDR1 SQVTM, CDR2 ANQGSEA. V lost 5 bases, J lost 3 bases, and 13 bases lay in between. The CDR3 reads CSVKPGGDTEAFF. CDR3 nucleotide sequence: TGCAGCGTTAAACCCGGGGGGGACACTGAAGCTTTCTTT.

The rearrangement uses TRBV4-3 and TRBJ2-7; unclear D gene. Germline assignment: CDR1 LGHNA and CDR2 YSLEER. V gave up 0 bases and J gave up 1 base, with 10 bases separating them. The CDR3 is made up of 15 amino acids. CDR3 in amino acids: CASSQEYERSYEQYF. For the CDR3, the DNA is TGCGCCAGCAGCCAAGAGTATGAAAGATCCTACGAGCAGTACTTC.

The CDR3 DNA sequence: TGTGCCAGCAGCGTAGAACCGCTGACTGAAGCTTTCTTT. Encoded protein: CASSVEPLTEAFF. The chain couples TRBV9 to TRBJ1-1; D remains ambiguous. The CDR3 extends over 13 amino acids. V was shortened by 0 bases and J by 5 bases, with 8 bases between the two germline ends. The germline V gene encodes CDR1 SGDLS and CDR2 YYNGEE. The variable domain in full, completed from reference TRBV9 and TRBJ1-1, reads DSGVTQTPKHLITATGQRVTLRCSPRSGDLSVYWYQQSLDQGLQFLIQYYNGEERAKGNILERFSAQQFPDLHSELNLSSLELGDSALYFCASSVEPLTEAFFGQGTRLTVV.

The chain employs TRBV29-1 and TRBJ2-3, with 10 bases that match TRBD2. The ends lost 3 bases at V and 3 bases at J; junction bases unmatched: 6. CDR3 size: 15 residues. The V gene's germline CDR1 is SQVTM and CDR2 ANQGSEA. CDR3 region: CSVDITSGKTDTQYF. In DNA, the CDR3 is TGCAGCGTTGATATCACTAGCGGGAAGACAGATACGCAGTATTTT.

This clonotype was counted between two and nine times. CDR3 sequence: CASGGVELTGELFF. The CDR3 DNA is TGTGCCAGCGGAGGTGTGGAATTAACCGGGGAGCTGTTTTTT. The rearrangement uses TRBV2 and TRBJ2-2, with TRBD2 as a possible D gene (5 bases). The germline CDR1 and CDR2 sequences are SNHLY and FYNNEI. CDR3 length: 14 residues. The germline V and J ends were trimmed by 8 bases and 5 bases, with 15 bases remaining between them.

V gene TRBV15 combines with J gene TRBJ2-5; D assignment may be TRBD1 or TRBD2 (5 bases each). With 6 bases removed from V and 5 bases from J, the gap between germline ends came to 13 bases. Germline loops: CDR1 LNHNV, CDR2 YYDKDF (reference sequence). This CDR3 comprises 13 residues. The CDR3 region has the DNA TGTGCCACCAGGTCGAGGGGACGGGAGACCCAGTACTTC. This codes for CATRSRGRETQYF. The full variable domain, rest sourced from reference TRBV15 and TRBJ2-5, is DAMVIQNPRYQVTQFGKPVTLSCSQTLNHNVMYWYQQKSSQAPKLLFHYYDKDFNNEADTPDNFQSRRPNTSFCFLDIRSPGLGDTAMYLCATRSRGRETQYFGPGTRLLVL.

This clonotype was seen a few times. The chain has TRBV27 and TRBJ1-2; D is ambiguous. V lost 0 bases, J lost 4 bases, and 6 bases lay in between. This CDR3 is 13 amino acids long. The germline V gene has CDR1 MNHEY and CDR2 SMNVEV (reference sequence). CDR3 nucleotide sequence: TGTGCCAGCAGTTTATCGAAAGGCTATGGCTACACCTTC. The encoded protein is CASSLSKGYGYTF.

This clonotype was found once. The conserved phenylalanine or tryptophan normally closing the CDR3 is absent here, so this likely arose from a read error. The chain links TRBV29-1 to TRBJ2-7; D is ambiguous. Germline V gene data show CDR1 as SQVTM and CDR2 as ANQGSEA. This CDR3 has 12 residues. V lost 5 bases and J lost 3, with 11 bases in between. Written as DNA, the CDR3 is TGCAGCGTTTTAAACCTTAACTACGAGCAGTACTCC. This gives the protein CSVLNLNYEQYS.

This chain joins TRBV7-3 and TRBJ1-6; D remains ambiguous. Germline CDR1 is SGHTA and CDR2 is FQGTGA. The CDR3 contains 12 residues. V lost 5 bases to trimming and J lost 12 bases, with 11 bases between them. This chain's CDR3 is CASSPPQGPLHF. CDR3 DNA: TGTGCCAGCAGCCCACCACAAGGACCCCTCCACTTT.

The chain joins TRBV11-2 to TRBJ2-1, with D perhaps matching TRBD1 (6 bases). Trimming removed 8 bases from V and 15 bases from J, with 17 bases in between. The CDR3 length is 11 residues. The germline V gene has CDR1 SGHAT and CDR2 FQNNGV. The CDR3 bases are TGTGCCAGCGGGGCACAGGGTCCAAGGTTCTTC. Its protein product is CASGAQGPRFF. Full variable domain (outside the CDR3, taken from reference TRBV11-2 and TRBJ2-1): EAGVAQSPRYKIIEKRQSVAFWCNPISGHATLYWYQQILGQGPKLLIQFQNNGVVDDSQLPKDRFSAERLKGVDSTLKIQPAKLEDSAVYLCASGAQGPRFFGPGTRLTVL.